This T cell receptor beta chain was sequenced for a study of blood T cell repertoires in COVID-19. As for the study in general: COVID-19 samples from acute and convalescent phases originated in the United States, Italy and Spain. The cDNA or gDNA used as material had been derived from T cells, B-cell-depleted T cells, or PBMCs.

This clone has only one observation. As handled by the study authors: Amplified reference gene primers provided the basis for estimating nucleated cell counts. TCRdb's table, derived via immunoSEQ multiplex PCR, lists solely in-frame clones and lacks some. V and J calls and clone size are those listed in that table; D and trimming were worked out from the DNA. The data show about 100,000 clones, with approximately 84% seen just once and around 7.2% held by the top ten. This clonotype was sampled from a man younger than 45 in a cohort sampled during active COVID-19. The sequenced material came from peripheral blood.

The CDR3 bases are TGTGCCAGCAGCTTAGGGCACGTTGATTACGAGCAGTACTTC. Protein sequence: CASSLGHVDYEQYF. The chain carries TRBV7-9 and TRBJ2-7; D unclear. V gave up 1 base and J gave up 4 bases, with 11 bases separating them. Germline CDR1 SEHNR, CDR2 FQNEAQ (reference sequence). The CDR3 has 14 amino acids.